Sequencing of this T cell receptor (beta chain) was carried out in a study of tumor and adjacent non-tumor tissue in lung cancer. This clonotype has a single count. Its antigen is not known. Mismatch with germline at one junction end may stem from a read error. Study observations and caveats: Patients with more diverse tumor TCRs had worse survival. Tumor tissue had significantly higher TCR diversity than normal lung. Tumor repertoires had a smaller top 100 clone share than normal lung.

RNA was extracted from bulk tissue without any cell sorting. The normal lung tissue was taken more than 3 cm from the tumor edge. Donors were chemotherapy-naive, newly diagnosed lung cancer surgical patients in China, August–late 2014. TCRbeta libraries were built with three rounds of nested PCR, modified from ARM-PCR. TCRdb independently ran MiXCR on the multiplex PCR reads; one entry per CDR3 protein. This repertoire shows 100,000 or so distinct CDR3 sequences, over 55% found once; its top ten account for about 19%. Sequencing was done on a sample of distant non-tumor lung tissue. The receptor was isolated from a man aged 25 to 40 with non-small cell lung cancer.

In DNA form, the CDR3 reads TGCAATGCTAGAGAAAGTGGCGGGGGGGACACCGGGGAGCTGTTTTTT. Its protein product is CNARESGGGDTGELFF. This rearrangement joins TRBV20-1 to TRBJ2-2; 9 nucleotides agree with TRBD2. Germline CDR1 DFQATT, CDR2 SNEGSKA (reference sequence). The CDR3 length is 16 residues.